This T cell receptor (beta chain) emerged from a study of blood T cell repertoires in COVID-19. Sequencing used immunoSEQ multiplex PCR; TCRdb keeps in-frame clones, though not all of them. Of some 150,000 clones listed, 80% are singletons. CDR3 length: 15 amino acids. Germline assignment: CDR1 SGHKS and CDR2 YYEKEE (reference sequence). Trimming took off 2 bases at V and 4 bases at J, with 14 bases between the two ends. Sequencing used peripheral blood. This clonotype was sampled from a man aged 60-69 years with acute or convalescent COVID-19. This chain connects TRBV5-5 to TRBJ2-3, with D hard to call. The CDR3 DNA follows: TGTGCCAGCAGCTTTAGTGACTCGAAGTCAGATACGCAGTATTTT. This codes for CASSFSDSKSDTQYF.